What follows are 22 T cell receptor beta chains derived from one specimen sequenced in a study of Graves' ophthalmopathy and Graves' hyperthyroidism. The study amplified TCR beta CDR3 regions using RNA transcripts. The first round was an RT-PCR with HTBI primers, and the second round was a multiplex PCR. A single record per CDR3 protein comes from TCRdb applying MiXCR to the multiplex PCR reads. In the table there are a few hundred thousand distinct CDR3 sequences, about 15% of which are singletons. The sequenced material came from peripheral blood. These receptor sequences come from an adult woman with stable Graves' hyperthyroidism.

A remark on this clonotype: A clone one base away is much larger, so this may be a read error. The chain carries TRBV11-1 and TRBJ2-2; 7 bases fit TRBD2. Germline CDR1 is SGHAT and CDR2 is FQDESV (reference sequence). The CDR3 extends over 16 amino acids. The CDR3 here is CASSLVGGVNTGELLF. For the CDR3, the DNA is TGTGCCAGCAGCTTAGTGGGAGGGGTGAACACCGGGGAGCTGTTGTTT.

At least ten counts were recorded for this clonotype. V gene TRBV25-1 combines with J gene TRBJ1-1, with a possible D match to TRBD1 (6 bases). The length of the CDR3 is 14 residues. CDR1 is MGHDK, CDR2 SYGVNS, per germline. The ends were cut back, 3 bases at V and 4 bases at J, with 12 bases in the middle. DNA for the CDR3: TGTGCCAGCAGTGAGAGTAGGGGGATCACTGAAGCTTTCTTT. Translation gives CASSESRGITEAFF.

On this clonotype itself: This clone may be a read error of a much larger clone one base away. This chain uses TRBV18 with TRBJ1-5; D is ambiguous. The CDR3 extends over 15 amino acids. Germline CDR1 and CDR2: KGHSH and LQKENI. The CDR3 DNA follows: TGTGCCGGCTCACCCCGGGCCGACCGGTTGCAGCCCCAGCATTTT. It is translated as CAGSPRADRLQPQHF.

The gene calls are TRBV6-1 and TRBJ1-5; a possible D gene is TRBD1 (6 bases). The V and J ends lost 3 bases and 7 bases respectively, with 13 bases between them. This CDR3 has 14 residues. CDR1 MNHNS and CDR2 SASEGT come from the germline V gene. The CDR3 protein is CASSEVVRGQPQHF. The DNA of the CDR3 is TGTGCCAGCAGTGAGGTGGTCAGGGGCCAGCCCCAGCATTTT.

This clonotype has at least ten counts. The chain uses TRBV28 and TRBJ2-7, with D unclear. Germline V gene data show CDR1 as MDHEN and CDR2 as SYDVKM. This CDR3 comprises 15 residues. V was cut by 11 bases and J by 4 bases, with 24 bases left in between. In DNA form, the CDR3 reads TGTGCCGCGAAACCTCCGGGCGAACTCCTGTACGAGCAGTACTTC. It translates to CAAKPPGELLYEQYF.

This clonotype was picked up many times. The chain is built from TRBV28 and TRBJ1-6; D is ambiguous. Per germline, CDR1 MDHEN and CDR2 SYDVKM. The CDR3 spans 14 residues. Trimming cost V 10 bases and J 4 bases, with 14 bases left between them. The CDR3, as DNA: TGTGCCACTATGTTGGTGGGTTATAATTCACCCCTCCACTTT. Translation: CATMLVGYNSPLHF.

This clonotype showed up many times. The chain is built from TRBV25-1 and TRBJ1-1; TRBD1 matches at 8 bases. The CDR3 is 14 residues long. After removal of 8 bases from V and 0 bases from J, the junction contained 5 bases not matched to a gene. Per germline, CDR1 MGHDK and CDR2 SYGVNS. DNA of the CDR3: TGTGCCAGCCGCCGGACAGGGATGAACACTGAAGCTTTCTTT. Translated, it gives CASRRTGMNTEAFF.

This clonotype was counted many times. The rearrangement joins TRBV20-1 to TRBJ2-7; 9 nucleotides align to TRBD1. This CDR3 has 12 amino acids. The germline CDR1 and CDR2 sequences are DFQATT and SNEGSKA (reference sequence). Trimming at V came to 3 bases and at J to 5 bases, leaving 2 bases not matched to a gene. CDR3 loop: CSARDRGHEQYF. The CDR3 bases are TGCAGTGCTAGGGACAGGGGCCACGAGCAGTACTTC.

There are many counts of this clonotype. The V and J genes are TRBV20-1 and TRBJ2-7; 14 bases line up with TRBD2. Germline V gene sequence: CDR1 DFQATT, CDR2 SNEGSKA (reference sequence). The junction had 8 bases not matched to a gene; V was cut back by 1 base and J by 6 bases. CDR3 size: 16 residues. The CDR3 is CSARGGLAGALSEQYF. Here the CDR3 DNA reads TGCAGTGCTAGAGGGGGACTAGCGGGAGCTTTGTCCGAGCAGTACTTC.

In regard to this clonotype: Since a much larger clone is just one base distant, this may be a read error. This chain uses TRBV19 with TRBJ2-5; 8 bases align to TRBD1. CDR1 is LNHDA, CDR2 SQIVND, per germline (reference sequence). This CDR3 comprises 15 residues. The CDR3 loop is CASSIRTGRSETKYF. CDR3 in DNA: TGTGCCAGTAGTATCCGGACAGGGAGGTCAGAGACCAAGTACTTC.

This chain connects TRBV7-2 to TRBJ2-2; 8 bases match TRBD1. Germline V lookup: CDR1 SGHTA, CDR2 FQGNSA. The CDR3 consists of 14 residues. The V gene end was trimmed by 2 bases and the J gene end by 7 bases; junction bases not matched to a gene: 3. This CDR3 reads CASSLLRGRGELFF. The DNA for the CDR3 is TGTGCCAGCAGCTTACTCAGGGGGCGCGGGGAGCTGTTTTTT.

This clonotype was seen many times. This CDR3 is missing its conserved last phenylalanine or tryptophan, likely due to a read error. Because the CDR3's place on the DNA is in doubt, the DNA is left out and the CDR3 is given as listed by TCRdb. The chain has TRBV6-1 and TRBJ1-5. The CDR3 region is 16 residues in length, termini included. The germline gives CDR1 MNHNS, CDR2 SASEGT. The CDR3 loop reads CASSGDPGSNQPQHFG.

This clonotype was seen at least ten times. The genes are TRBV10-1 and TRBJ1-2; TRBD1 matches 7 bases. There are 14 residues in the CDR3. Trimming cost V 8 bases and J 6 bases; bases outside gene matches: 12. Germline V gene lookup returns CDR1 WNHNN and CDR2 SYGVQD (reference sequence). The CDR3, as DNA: TGCGCCAGCGGTGTGAGGAGGGGGCTGAATGGCTACACCTTC. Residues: CASGVRRGLNGYTF.

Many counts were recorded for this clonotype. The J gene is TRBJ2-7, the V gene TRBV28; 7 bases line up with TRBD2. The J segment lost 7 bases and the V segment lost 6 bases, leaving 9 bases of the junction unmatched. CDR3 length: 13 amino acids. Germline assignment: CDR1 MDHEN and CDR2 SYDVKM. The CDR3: CASRLLTGGEQYF. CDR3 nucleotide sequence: TGTGCCAGCAGACTCTTAACCGGGGGGGAGCAGTACTTC.

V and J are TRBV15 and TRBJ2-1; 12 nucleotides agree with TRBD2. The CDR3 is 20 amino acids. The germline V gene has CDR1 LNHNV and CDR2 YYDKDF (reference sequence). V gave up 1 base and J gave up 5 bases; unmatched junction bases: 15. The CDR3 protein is CATSRGTGRASGRGDNEQFF. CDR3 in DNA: TGTGCCACCAGCAGAGGGACAGGGCGGGCTAGCGGGAGGGGGGACAATGAGCAGTTCTTC. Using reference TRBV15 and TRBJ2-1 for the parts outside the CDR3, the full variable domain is DAMVIQNPRYQVTQFGKPVTLSCSQTLNHNVMYWYQQKSSQAPKLLFHYYDKDFNNEADTPDNFQSRRPNTSFCFLDIRSPGLGDTAMYLCATSRGTGRASGRGDNEQFFGPGTRLTVL.

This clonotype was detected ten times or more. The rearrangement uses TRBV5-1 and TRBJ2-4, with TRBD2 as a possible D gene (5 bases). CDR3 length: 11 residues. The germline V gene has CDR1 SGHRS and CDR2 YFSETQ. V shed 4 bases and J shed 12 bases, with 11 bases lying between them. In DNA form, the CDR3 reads TGCGCCAGCAGCCCGGGAACAGATCAGTACTTC. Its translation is CASSPGTDQYF.

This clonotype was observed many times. CDR3 bases: TGTGCCAGCTCACCTCGGTCTGGGGGGCAGGATGAAGCTTTCTTT. This translates into CASSPRSGGQDEAFF. The rearrangement links TRBV18 to TRBJ1-1; D might be TRBD1 (6 bases). CDR3 length: 15 residues. Germline values: CDR1 KGHSH, CDR2 LQKENI. The V gene lost 3 bases and the J gene lost 7 bases, with 18 bases spanning the gap.

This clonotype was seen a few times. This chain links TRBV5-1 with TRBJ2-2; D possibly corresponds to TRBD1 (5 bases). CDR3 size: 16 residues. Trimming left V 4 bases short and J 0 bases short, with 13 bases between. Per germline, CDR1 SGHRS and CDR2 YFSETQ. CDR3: CASSPQQVTNTGELFF. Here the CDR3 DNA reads TGCGCCAGCAGCCCGCAACAGGTGACGAACACCGGGGAGCTGTTTTTT.

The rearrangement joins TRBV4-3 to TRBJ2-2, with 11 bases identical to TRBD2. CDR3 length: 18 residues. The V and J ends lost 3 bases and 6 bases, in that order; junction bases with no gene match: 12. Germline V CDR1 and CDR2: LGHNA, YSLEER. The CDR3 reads CASSQGTSGDRVAGELFF. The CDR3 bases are TGCGCCAGCAGCCAGGGGACTAGCGGAGATAGGGTGGCCGGGGAGCTGTTTTTT.

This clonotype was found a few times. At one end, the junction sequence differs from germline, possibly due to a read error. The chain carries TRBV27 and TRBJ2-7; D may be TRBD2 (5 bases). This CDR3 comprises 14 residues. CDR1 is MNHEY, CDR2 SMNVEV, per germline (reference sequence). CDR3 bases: TGTGCCAGCAGTTACGGTCCGGGAAGCTACGATCAGTACTTC. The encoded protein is CASSYGPGSYDQYF.

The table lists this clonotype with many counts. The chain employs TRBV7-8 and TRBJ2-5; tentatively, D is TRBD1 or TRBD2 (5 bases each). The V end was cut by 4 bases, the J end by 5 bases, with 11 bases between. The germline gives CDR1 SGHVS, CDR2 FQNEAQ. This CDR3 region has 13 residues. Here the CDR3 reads CASSSGRDETQYF. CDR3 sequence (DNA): TGTGCCAGCAGCTCTGGCAGGGACGAGACCCAGTACTTC.

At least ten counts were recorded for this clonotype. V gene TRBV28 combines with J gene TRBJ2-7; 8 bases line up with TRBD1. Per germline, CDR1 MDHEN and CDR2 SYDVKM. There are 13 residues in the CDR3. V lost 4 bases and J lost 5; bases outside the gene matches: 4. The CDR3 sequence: CASSSQGANEQYF. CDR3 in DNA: TGTGCCAGCAGTTCCCAGGGGGCAAACGAGCAGTACTTC.